This TCR beta chain was retrieved from a study of blood T cells in healthy people across ages. The authors drew roughly 9.8 milliliters of peripheral blood from each donor. Combining a sample-barcoded 5' primer with a J-beta primer mix, a second PCR ran for roughly 6 to 12 cycles. Each CDR3 protein is one row after TCRdb ran MiXCR on the 5' RACE reads. Seen here are 700,000 to 950,000 distinct CDR3 sequences, more than 40% observed once, and the top ten hold 20% to 25%. This clonotype has just a few counts. The antigen is undetermined. Whole-study results and caveats: While age rose, TCR beta diversity per million T cells dropped in a roughly linear way.

This receptor was identified in a woman in her sixties or seventies in good health. Specimen: blood.

The CDR3 DNA reads as TGTGCCAGCAGTCTTATCCCCAGCCAGACCCTGAACACTGAAGCTTTCTTT. Amino acids: CASSLIPSQTLNTEAFF. This chain connects TRBV27 to TRBJ1-1; D gene uncertain. CDR1 MNHEY and CDR2 SMNVEV come from the germline V gene (reference sequence). Trimming removed 5 bases from V and 0 bases from J, with 19 bases in between. The CDR3 contains 17 residues.